This T cell receptor beta chain originates from a study of identical twins. One entry per CDR3 protein, called by TCRdb with MiXCR from the 5' RACE reads. Of some 1,700,000 distinct CDR3 sequences listed, roughly a third were seen once; the top ten hold under 0.35%. CDR1 DFQATT and CDR2 SNEGSKA come from the germline V gene (reference sequence). The CDR3 runs 15 residues. Trimming took 1 base from V and 5 from J; bases not matched to a gene: 5. This clonotype has more than one count but fewer than ten. What it recognizes is unknown. Overall study findings and caveats: Twin sharing of out-of-frame TCR alpha was underestimated by models in monozygotic pairs. The study found excess low generation probability among twin-shared out-of-frame alpha sequences. Not following the same donors, the study drew its conclusions from cross-sectional statistical analysis.

The rearrangement uses TRBV20-1 and TRBJ1-5, with TRBD1 matching over 10 bases. The specimen was cord blood. This sequence was found in a newborn girl in good health. CDR3 nucleotides: TGCAGTGCTAGAGTTTCCGGGACAGGGGATCAGCCCCAGCATTTT. Protein sequence: CSARVSGTGDQPQHF.